These 25 T cell receptor beta chains were all obtained from the same sample, sequenced in a study of blood T cell repertoires in COVID-19. The repertoire was sequenced with immunoSEQ multiplex PCR; TCRdb's copy has only in-frame clones and lacks some. The sample lists more than 65,000 clones; 65% to 80% were seen once. Sequencing used peripheral blood. These receptor sequences come from a woman between 50 and 59 years old with acute or convalescent COVID-19.

The gene calls are TRBV3-1 (or the pseudogene TRBV3-2) and TRBJ1-2; TRBD1 is a possible D gene (5 bases). CDR1 is LGHDT, CDR2 YNNKEL, per germline (reference sequence). V lost 0 bases to trimming and J lost 2 bases, with 10 bases between them. The CDR3 loop spans 15 amino acids. CDR3 sequence reads: CASSQDWRGNYGYTF. The CDR3 nucleotides are TGTGCCAGCAGCCAAGATTGGAGGGGAAACTATGGCTACACCTTC.

This clone was seen a few times. The chain couples TRBV7-2 to TRBJ2-7, with TRBD2 identical over 8 bases. CDR1 SGHTA and CDR2 FQGNSA come from the germline V gene. J was trimmed by 4 bases and V by 2 bases; bases with no gene match: 4. The length of the CDR3 is 14 residues. CDR3 sequence: CASSLLERGYEQYF. CDR3 sequence (DNA): TGTGCCAGCAGCTTATTGGAGCGGGGGTACGAGCAGTACTTC.

The rearrangement joins TRBV18 to TRBJ1-1; 9 bases map to TRBD1. The CDR3 runs to 17 residues. Trimming removed 0 bases from V and 4 bases from J; junction bases left unmatched: 9. CDR1 and CDR2 (germline): KGHSH, LQKENI. This CDR3 reads CASSPPKMGQGLTEAFF. CDR3 nucleotide sequence: TGTGCCAGCTCACCACCGAAAATGGGACAGGGTCTCACTGAAGCTTTCTTT. The whole variable domain, filled in from reference TRBV18 and TRBJ1-1, reads NAGVMQNPRHLVRRRGQEARLRCSPMKGHSHVYWYRQLPEEGLKFMVYLQKENIIDESGMPKERFSAEFPKEGPSILRIQQVVRGDSAAYFCASSPPKMGQGLTEAFFGQGTRLTVV.

Many counts were recorded for this clone. The genes are TRBV12-5 and TRBJ1-2; D is undetermined. The ends were cut back, 7 bases at V and 1 base at J, with 7 bases in the middle. Germline loops: CDR1 LGHNT, CDR2 FRNRAP. This CDR3 contains 12 residues. CDR3 DNA sequence: TGTGCTAGTGTCCGAGATAACTATGGCTACACCTTC. Its translation: CASVRDNYGYTF.

Details on this clone: Relative to the germline gene, one junction end is altered; a read error may explain this. V usage is TRBV27 and J usage is TRBJ2-1; 10 bases line up with TRBD2. The CDR3 runs to 19 residues. Per germline, CDR1 MNHEY and CDR2 SMNVEV (reference sequence). The DNA for the CDR3 is TGTGCCAGCAATTTATTGGATAGCGGGGGGTTTAGCTCCTACAATGAGCAGTTCTTC. Translation gives CASNLLDSGGFSSYNEQFF.

The chain links TRBV9 to TRBJ2-5; D call uncertain. Germline CDR1 and CDR2: SGDLS and YYNGEE. CDR3 size: 13 residues. V was pared by 1 base and J by 1 base, with 5 bases between. This CDR3 reads CASSVRLQETQYF. CDR3 sequence (DNA): TGTGCCAGCAGCGTACGTCTCCAAGAGACCCAGTACTTC.

The chain's CDR3 is CSVVTEYYEQYF. CDR3 DNA sequence: TGCAGCGTTGTGACAGAGTACTACGAGCAGTACTTC. The rearrangement links TRBV29-1 to TRBJ2-7; maybe TRBD1 (5 bases). The germline V gene has CDR1 SQVTM and CDR2 ANQGSEA. The CDR3 extends over 12 amino acids. The V and J ends lost 4 bases and 3 bases respectively, with 10 bases between them.

The chain uses TRBV4-3 and TRBJ1-2; D possibly corresponds to TRBD1 (5 bases). V was shortened by 1 base and J by 1 base, with 16 bases between the two germline ends. The CDR3 runs 17 residues. Looked up from germline, CDR1 is LGHNA and CDR2 is YSLEER. CDR3 amino acids: CASSQGGSTQLNYGYTF. CDR3 sequence (DNA): TGCGCCAGCAGCCAAGGGGGCAGTACCCAACTTAACTATGGCTACACCTTC.

Relative to its sample, this clone is medium-sized. The rearrangement uses TRBV24-1 and TRBJ2-5; TRBD2 aligns across 10 bases. Germline assignment: CDR1 KGHDR and CDR2 SFDVKD. Unmatched junction bases numbered 3, after V lost 0 bases and J lost 9 bases. The CDR3 has 14 residues. The CDR3: CATSDLLAGAPQYF. CDR3 DNA sequence: TGTGCCACCAGTGATTTGCTAGCGGGAGCGCCCCAGTACTTC.

The V and J genes are TRBV5-4 and TRBJ2-3, with D perhaps matching TRBD2 (6 bases). This CDR3 region has 19 residues. The V end lost 5 bases, the J end lost 0 bases, and 25 bases lay between the germline ends. Germline CDR1 is SGHNT and CDR2 is YYREEE (reference sequence). This CDR3 is CASSPPGEVGGSSTDTQYF. CDR3 DNA sequence: TGTGCCAGCAGTCCTCCTGGGGAGGTTGGCGGGTCTAGCACAGATACGCAGTATTTT.

This clone was recorded once. The chain employs TRBV3-1 (or the pseudogene TRBV3-2) and TRBJ2-1, with D maybe TRBD2 (6 bases). Germline-derived CDR1 and CDR2 are LGHDT and YNNKEL (reference sequence). V lost 4 bases, J lost 10 bases, and 11 bases lay in between. CDR3 length: 12 residues. The CDR3 DNA reads as TGTGCCAGCAGCCGGGTTCTAGCGGAGCAGTTCTTC. Its translation is CASSRVLAEQFF.

The rearrangement uses TRBV6-2 or TRBV6-3 and TRBJ2-3, with D maybe TRBD2 (5 bases). This CDR3 is 13 amino acids long. Germline V gene data show CDR1 as MNHEY and CDR2 as SVGEGT. Trimming removed 4 bases at V and 3 bases at J, with 8 bases between. The DNA of the CDR3 is TGTGCCAGCAGTTTACGGGAAACAGATACGCAGTATTTT. Translation gives CASSLRETDTQYF.

The CDR3, as DNA: TGTGCCAGTAGTTCGACAGCCTCGGGTCAGCCCCAGCATTTT. Translation gives CASSSTASGQPQHF. The chain couples TRBV19 to TRBJ1-5; TRBD1 is a possible D gene (5 bases). V was trimmed by 5 bases and J by 6 bases, leaving 14 bases between them. There are 14 residues in the CDR3. CDR1 LNHDA and CDR2 SQIVND come from the germline V gene (reference sequence).

V and J are TRBV4-3 and TRBJ2-7; no firm D call. The CDR3 length is 15 residues. Germline V gene data show CDR1 as LGHNA and CDR2 as YSLEER. Deletions cut 2 bases from V and 0 bases from J, with 11 bases between. This chain's CDR3 is CASSQSAGGSYEQYF. The CDR3, as DNA: TGCGCCAGCAGCCAAAGCGCTGGTGGCTCCTACGAGCAGTACTTC.

The CDR3 DNA is TGCGCCAGCAGCCAAGAGCGGGGACAGGGGTTCTACACCTTC. This codes for CASSQERGQGFYTF. The chain uses TRBV4-3 and TRBJ1-2; the match to TRBD1 covers 10 bases. The CDR3 spans 14 residues. With 0 bases clipped from V and 10 bases from J, the junction kept 5 bases outside the gene matches. CDR1 and CDR2 (germline): LGHNA, YSLEER.

The V gene is TRBV7-8, the J gene TRBJ2-3; D is unclear. Trimming stripped 2 bases from V and 0 bases from J, with 3 bases between. The CDR3 extends over 13 amino acids. Germline CDR1 and CDR2: SGHVS and FQNEAQ. The CDR3: CASSLLSTDTQYF. CDR3 in DNA: TGTGCCAGCAGCTTATTAAGCACAGATACGCAGTATTTT.

The chain recombines TRBV6-1 with TRBJ1-1, with TRBD1 matching over 10 bases. CDR3 length equals 13 residues. The V gene's germline CDR1 is MNHNS and CDR2 SASEGT. V lost 3 bases to trimming and J lost 11 bases; unmatched junction nucleotides: 6. The CDR3 here is CASSDMTGGMAFF. CDR3 coding DNA: TGTGCCAGCAGTGACATGACAGGGGGCATGGCTTTCTTT.

The rearrangement uses TRBV14 and TRBJ2-2; TRBD1 is a possible D gene (5 bases). This CDR3 region has 19 residues. Germline-derived CDR1 and CDR2 are SGHDN and FVKESK. V lost 4 bases, J lost 0 bases, and 21 bases lay in between. Here the CDR3 reads CASSPKRQTTRANTGELFF. CDR3 in DNA: TGTGCCAGCAGCCCGAAGCGACAGACGACAAGAGCGAACACCGGGGAGCTGTTTTTT.

The chain employs TRBV7-3 and TRBJ1-1, with unresolved D. The CDR3 covers 15 residues. V gave up 2 bases and J gave up 1 base, with 11 bases separating them. CDR1 SGHTA and CDR2 FQGTGA come from the germline V gene. CDR3 amino acids: CASSLLRVPNTEAFF. CDR3 DNA sequence: TGTGCCAGCAGCTTATTGAGGGTTCCGAACACTGAAGCTTTCTTT.

V is TRBV28 and J is TRBJ2-5; 7 bases match TRBD1. Germline CDR1 and CDR2: MDHEN and SYDVKM. V was clipped by 6 bases and J by 5 bases; unmatched bases: 12. The CDR3 has 15 amino acids. CDR3: CASSRPSTGRETQYF. The DNA for the CDR3 is TGTGCCAGCAGCCGCCCCTCGACAGGGCGGGAGACCCAGTACTTC. The full variable domain, with the rest looked up from reference TRBV28 and TRBJ2-5, is DVKVTQSSRYLVKRTGEKVFLECVQDMDHENMFWYRQDPGLGLRLIYFSYDVKMKEKGDIPEGYSVSREKKERFSLILESASTNQTSMYLCASSRPSTGRETQYFGPGTRLLVL.

This clone was counted a single time. This chain links TRBV5-1 with TRBJ2-2; TRBD2 might be the D (6 bases). CDR1 SGHRS and CDR2 YFSETQ come from the germline V gene. V was pared by 0 bases and J by 6 bases, with 9 bases between. This CDR3 has 14 residues. CDR3: CASSLAGTPGELFF. In DNA, the CDR3 is TGCGCCAGCAGCTTGGCCGGGACTCCCGGGGAGCTGTTTTTT.

The chain couples TRBV25-1 to TRBJ1-6; 8 positions agree with TRBD1. Germline values: CDR1 MGHDK, CDR2 SYGVNS. CDR3 length equals 16 residues. The V gene end was trimmed by 6 bases and the J gene end by 0 bases; junction bases not matched to a gene: 4. The CDR3 DNA follows: TGTGCCAGCAGCAGACAGGGGAGCTCCTATAATTCACCCCTCCACTTT. The encoded protein is CASSRQGSSYNSPLHF.

The J gene is TRBJ2-7, the V gene TRBV2; no firm D call. The germline gives CDR1 SNHLY, CDR2 FYNNEI. V was clipped by 5 bases and J by 5 bases, with 7 bases between them. The CDR3 length is 11 residues. DNA for the CDR3: TGTGCCAGCAGTTACAGTAACGAGCAGTACTTC. The encoded protein is CASSYSNEQYF.

This rearrangement joins TRBV4-2 to TRBJ2-5, with a possible D match to TRBD1 (6 bases). Trimming left V 1 base short and J 5 bases short, with 20 bases between. Germline V lookup: CDR1 LGHNA, CDR2 YNFKEQ. The CDR3 runs 17 residues. CDR3 DNA sequence: TGTGCCAGCAGCCAAGCCGGGACATTAGGTTCCCCGGAGACCCAGTACTTC. Protein product: CASSQAGTLGSPETQYF.

The rearrangement uses TRBV27 and TRBJ2-7, with 14 bases matching TRBD2. The germline CDR1 and CDR2 sequences are MNHEY and SMNVEV (reference sequence). After removal of 5 bases from V and 7 bases from J, the junction contained 7 bases not matched to a gene. The CDR3 loop spans 15 amino acids. CDR3 in amino acids: CASSIGLAGGGEQYF. DNA for the CDR3: TGTGCCAGCAGTATAGGACTAGCGGGAGGAGGGGAGCAGTACTTC.